One and the same sample provided the 12 T cell receptor beta chains below, sequenced in a study of T cells in Graves' hyperthyroidism and ophthalmopathy. The source material, RNA transcripts, was used to amplify TCR beta CDR3 regions. In the first-round RT-PCR of the TCR CDR3, the HTBI primer set was used. TCRdb ran MiXCR on the multiplex PCR reads and lists one entry per CDR3 protein. The sample contains roughly 180,000 distinct CDR3 sequences, approximately 9% of which appear only once. Sequenced sample: blood. All receptors come from a woman aged 18 to 35 with Graves' hyperthyroidism that later progressed to Graves' ophthalmopathy.

The V and J genes are TRBV4-2 and TRBJ1-1; maybe TRBD1 (5 bases). CDR1 and CDR2 from the germline V gene are LGHNA and YNFKEQ. The CDR3 totals 15 residues. The ends were cut back, 1 base at V and 8 bases at J, with 17 bases in the middle. The CDR3, as DNA: TGTGCCAGCAGCCAAGGTATTTACAGGTTACAGGAAGCTTTCTTT. Encoded protein: CASSQGIYRLQEAFF.

The CDR3 sequence: CASSYPGRDGYTF. DNA for the CDR3: TGTGCCAGCAGTTACCCGGGCAGGGATGGCTACACCTTC. The V and J genes are TRBV6-5 and TRBJ1-2; a weak D match, TRBD1 (5 bases). The germline CDR1 and CDR2 sequences are MNHEY and SVGAGI. The CDR3 totals 13 residues. The ends were cut back, 2 bases at V and 6 bases at J, with 10 bases in the middle.

This clonotype turned up a few times. This chain links TRBV19 with TRBJ2-5, with 7 positions matching TRBD1. V lost 3 bases, J lost 4 bases, and 5 bases stayed unmatched. Looked up from germline, CDR1 is LNHDA and CDR2 is SQIVND (reference sequence). This CDR3 spans 14 amino acids. The CDR3 protein is CASSMRGLVETQYF. The CDR3 DNA follows: TGTGCCAGTAGTATGAGGGGGCTTGTAGAGACCCAGTACTTC.

This clonotype showed up just a few times. The rearrangement uses TRBV24-1 and TRBJ2-3, with D unresolved. Trimming removed 5 bases at V and 3 bases at J, with 5 bases between. The CDR3 totals 12 residues. Germline CDR1 KGHDR, CDR2 SFDVKD. The DNA for the CDR3 is TGTGCCACCAGTGCCGGGACAGATACGCAGTATTTT. It is translated as CATSAGTDTQYF.

This clonotype was picked up one time. The gene calls are TRBV4-3 and TRBJ1-1; no clear D. The CDR3 is 13 residues long. Trimming removed 6 bases at V and 1 base at J, with 9 bases between. Germline V gene sequence: CDR1 LGHNA, CDR2 YSLEER. Here the CDR3 DNA reads TGCGCCAGCAGGCTGACCCCGAACACTGAAGCTTTCTTT. Amino acids: CASRLTPNTEAFF.

This clonotype was observed many times. The rearrangement uses TRBV2 and TRBJ1-5; 11 bases line up with TRBD1. J was trimmed by 6 bases and V by 6 bases; bases with no gene match: 4. Germline lookup yields CDR1 SNHLY and CDR2 FYNNEI. This CDR3 has 14 residues. CDR3 loop: CASRGQGDAQPQHF. CDR3 sequence (DNA): TGTGCCAGCAGGGGACAGGGGGATGCTCAGCCCCAGCATTTT.

This chain uses TRBV19 with TRBJ2-1; 10 nucleotides align to TRBD2. V dropped 0 bases and J dropped 0; count of bases not matched to a gene: 2. Looked up from germline, CDR1 is LNHDA and CDR2 is SQIVND (reference sequence). The CDR3 totals 17 residues. CDR3 sequence reads: CASSIDASGGSYNEQFF. The CDR3 nucleotides are TGTGCCAGTAGTATAGACGCTAGCGGGGGCTCCTACAATGAGCAGTTCTTC. The complete variable domain, with remaining parts taken from reference TRBV19 and TRBJ2-1, reads DGGITQSPKYLFRKEGQNVTLSCEQNLNHDAMYWYRQDPGQGLRLIYYSQIVNDFQKGDIAEGYSVSREKKESFPLTVTSAQKNPTAFYLCASSIDASGGSYNEQFFGPGTRLTVL.

This clonotype was seen ten or more times. V is TRBV9 and J is TRBJ1-1, with 8 bases aligning to TRBD1. The J segment lost 5 bases and the V segment lost 4 bases, leaving 10 bases of the junction unmatched. The germline CDR1 and CDR2 sequences are SGDLS and YYNGEE. The CDR3 sequence is 15 residues long. The chain's CDR3 is CASSSGQGGTTEAFF. CDR3 coding DNA: TGTGCCAGCAGCTCAGGACAGGGAGGAACGACTGAAGCTTTCTTT.

This clonotype was seen ten or more times. The rearrangement links TRBV28 to TRBJ1-6; TRBD1 agrees at 9 bases. The CDR3 covers 17 residues. Germline CDR1 and CDR2: MDHEN and SYDVKM. Losses at the gene ends were 5 bases for V and 0 bases for J; bases not matched to a gene: 5. As DNA, the CDR3 is TGTGCCAGCAGTGAGACAGGGGGTAGCTCCTATAATTCACCCCTCCACTTT. Translating it yields CASSETGGSSYNSPLHF.

This clonotype has more than one count but fewer than ten. V gene TRBV12-3 or TRBV12-4 combines with J gene TRBJ2-2, with D uncertain. This CDR3 has 14 amino acids. Trimming removed 5 bases at V and 5 bases at J, with 12 bases between. CDR3 sequence: CASSLTSETGELFF. DNA of the CDR3: TGTGCCAGCAGTCTAACCTCAGAGACCGGGGAGCTGTTTTTT.

This clonotype was recorded many times. The chain recombines TRBV29-1 with TRBJ2-5, with D unresolved. The CDR3 extends over 12 amino acids. Germline-derived CDR1 and CDR2 are SQVTM and ANQGSEA. Trimming removed 2 bases from V and 8 bases from J, with 12 bases in between. The CDR3 loop reads CSVESLRFTQYF. The DNA for the CDR3 is TGCAGCGTTGAATCTCTTCGGTTTACCCAGTACTTC.

This clonotype was seen at least ten times. This rearrangement joins TRBV11-2 to TRBJ2-7, with TRBD1 identical over 7 bases. The germline V gene has CDR1 SGHAT and CDR2 FQNNGV. The V gene end was trimmed by 5 bases and the J gene end by 2 bases; junction bases not matched to a gene: 9. The CDR3 spans 15 residues. The CDR3 sequence is CASSPQPDRAYEQYF. The CDR3, as DNA: TGTGCCAGCAGCCCTCAGCCCGACAGGGCCTACGAGCAGTACTTC.